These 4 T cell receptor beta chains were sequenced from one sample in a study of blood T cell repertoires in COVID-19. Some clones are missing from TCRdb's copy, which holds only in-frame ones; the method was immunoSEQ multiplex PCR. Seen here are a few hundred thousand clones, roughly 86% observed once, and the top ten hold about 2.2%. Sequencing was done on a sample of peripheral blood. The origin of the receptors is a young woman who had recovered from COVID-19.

Written as DNA, the CDR3 is TGTGCCAGCAGCTTAGAGTCCGCAGCTAACTATGGCTACACCTTC. It is translated as CASSLESAANYGYTF. J is TRBJ1-2 and V is TRBV13; D unclear. Trimming cost V 1 base and J 0 bases, with 9 bases left between them. This CDR3 is built from 15 residues. Germline assignment: CDR1 PRHDT and CDR2 FYEKMQ (reference sequence).

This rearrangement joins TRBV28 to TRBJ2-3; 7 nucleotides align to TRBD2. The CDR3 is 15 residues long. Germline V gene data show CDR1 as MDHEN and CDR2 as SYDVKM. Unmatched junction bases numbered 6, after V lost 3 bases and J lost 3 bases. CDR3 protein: CASSLGGSRTDTQYF. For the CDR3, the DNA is TGTGCCAGCAGTTTGGGCGGGAGTAGGACAGATACGCAGTATTTT.

This CDR3 reads CASSLAGQGEAFF. CDR3 DNA: TGTGCCAGCAGTTTGGCAGGGCAAGGTGAAGCTTTCTTT. The genes are TRBV12-3 or TRBV12-4 and TRBJ1-1; tentatively, D is TRBD1 (5 bases). The CDR3 totals 13 residues. V shed 3 bases and J shed 7 bases, with 12 bases lying between them.

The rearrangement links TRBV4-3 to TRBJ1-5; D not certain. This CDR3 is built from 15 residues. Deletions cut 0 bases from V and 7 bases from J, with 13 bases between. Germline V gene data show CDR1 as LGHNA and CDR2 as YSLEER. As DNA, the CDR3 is TGCGCCAGCAGCCAAGAATGGGAGGGCTGGCAGCCCCAGCATTTT. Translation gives CASSQEWEGWQPQHF.